The clone carrying this TCR beta chain has a count of ten or more. The sample comes from a study of T-cell memory formation after mild COVID-19. MiXCR was run by TCRdb on the 5' RACE reads, yielding one entry per CDR3 protein. The data contain some 300,000 distinct CDR3 sequences, approximately 19% of them seen just once; the ten biggest clones take up 21%. The specimen was PBMCs or a T cell subset sorted from them (not recorded which). This TCR was sampled from a man aged 18 to 29 who had mild COVID-19 (a few samples of this study predate the infection). Cell type and time point are not known.

The CDR3 DNA sequence: TGCGCCAGCAGCTTGGATAGTACCGGGGAGCTGTTTTTT. Translation: CASSLDSTGELFF. The chain joins TRBV5-1 to TRBJ2-2; D gene uncertain. The CDR3 is 13 amino acids. V lost 0 bases to trimming and J lost 5 bases, with 5 bases between them. Germline CDR1 reads SGHRS; CDR2 reads YFSETQ. Supplemented by reference TRBV5-1 and TRBJ2-2, the full variable domain reads KAGVTQTPRYLIKTRGQQVTLSCSPISGHRSVSWYQQTPGQGLQFLFEYFSETQRNKGNFPGRFSGRQFSNSRSEMNVSTLELGDSALYLCASSLDSTGELFFGEGSRLTVL.